A selection of T cell receptor beta chains follows, all from one sample in a study of T-cell memory formation after mild COVID-19. TCRdb redid the calling of the 5' RACE reads with MiXCR, one entry per CDR3 protein. Of roughly 250,000 distinct CDR3 sequences listed, roughly 17% are singletons. The sample was PBMCs or a T cell subset sorted from them (not recorded which). The receptors were sampled from a man between 18 and 29 years old who had mild COVID-19 (a few samples of this study predate the infection). Cell type and time point are not known. The CDR3 runs from the conserved cysteine through the conserved F or W. The D gene is left open where the match is weak. Clone size is not always given. Where it is, it says once, few, many or a class for expanded clones.

DNA	CDR3	D	size	V	J
TGTGCCAGCAGTTCCGGGGATGGCAATCAGCCCCAGCATTTT	CASSSGDGNQPQHF	-	-	TRBV6-6	TRBJ1-5
TGTGCCAGCAGAGAGCGGACTAGCGGGTTCCAGGATACGCAGTATTTT	CASRERTSGFQDTQYF	TRBD2	-	TRBV2	TRBJ2-3
TGTGCCAGCAGCCAAGGCGCGCAAGATACGCAGTATTTT	CASSQGAQDTQYF	-	few	TRBV7-3	TRBJ2-3
TGTGCCAGCAGTCCCCACGGGGCCTCGAACACTGAAGCTTTCTTT	CASSPHGASNTEAFF	-	many	TRBV12-3/TRBV12-4	TRBJ1-1
TGTGCCAGCAGCAAACCGGGACGCGAGACCCAGTACTTC	CASSKPGRETQYF	-	-	TRBV12-3/TRBV12-4	TRBJ2-5
TGTGCCAGCAGTTTAAAAGGGACAGGCTTGGGCTACACCTTC	CASSLKGTGLGYTF	TRBD1	-	TRBV12-3/TRBV12-4	TRBJ1-2
TGTGCCAGCAGCTTAGCGTTGGGGGGGTTTACCACTGAAGCTTTCTTT	CASSLALGGFTTEAFF	-	-	TRBV7-2	TRBJ1-1
TGTGCCAGCAGCCCCAGCTGGGGGAGGGAAGCTTTCTTT	CASSPSWGREAFF	-	-	TRBV7-2	TRBJ1-1
TGTGCCAGCAGTTTAGCGGGGGTCCCCACCGGGGAGCTGTTTTTT	CASSLAGVPTGELFF	-	-	TRBV12-3/TRBV12-4	TRBJ2-2
TGTGCCAGCAGTCAGTTCAGGGTCCAGCCCCAGCATTTT	CASSQFRVQPQHF	-	-	TRBV6-6	TRBJ1-5
TGTGCCAGCAGGCGACAGGTCACAGATACGCAGTATTTT	CASRRQVTDTQYF	-	few	TRBV7-2	TRBJ2-3
TGCGCCAGCAGCTTGCCCAGTAGCACAGATACGCAGTATTTT	CASSLPSSTDTQYF	-	few	TRBV5-1	TRBJ2-3
TGCGCCAGCAGCTTGGCCGGCAGGGAAATAGCAGATACGCAGTATTTT	CASSLAGREIADTQYF	-	-	TRBV5-1	TRBJ2-3
TGTGCCAGTAGGGGCGTCTCGGGAACTGAAGCTTTCTTT	CASRGVSGTEAFF	-	few	TRBV19	TRBJ1-1
TGTGCCAGCAGCGCCTACGGGGAGCTGTTTTTT	CASSAYGELFF	-	many	TRBV7-6	TRBJ2-2
TGTGCCAGCAGCTTAAGCCATGCCAACGTCCTGACTTTC	CASSLSHANVLTF	-	few	TRBV7-9	TRBJ2-6
TGTGCCAGCATGAGGGGATCTGGTGAAAAACTGTTTTTT	CASMRGSGEKLFF	-	few	TRBV2	TRBJ1-4
TGCGCCAGCAGTGAGTCGGGGACAGGGATAGATACGCAGTATTTT	CASSESGTGIDTQYF	TRBD1	-	TRBV10-1	TRBJ2-3
TGTGCCAGCAGCTTAGACTCGTTGTACAATGAGCAGTTCTTC	CASSLDSLYNEQFF	-	few	TRBV7-2	TRBJ2-1
TGCGCCAGCAGCTTTGCTAGCGGGGGGGATACGCAGTATTTT	CASSFASGGDTQYF	TRBD2	-	TRBV5-1	TRBJ2-3
TGTGCCAGCTCCCTCGGGGGGGCCCCGGATACGCAGTATTTT	CASSLGGAPDTQYF	TRBD2	many	TRBV3-1	TRBJ2-3
TGTGCCAGCAGCTCCGGACAGGGGATCTATGGCTACACCTTC	CASSSGQGIYGYTF	TRBD1	few	TRBV5-6	TRBJ1-2
TGCGCCAGCAGGGCCGGGACAGTGGGCACAGATACGCAGTATTTT	CASRAGTVGTDTQYF	TRBD1	-	TRBV5-1	TRBJ2-3
TGTGCCAGCAGTTACTCGATCGGACAGGGGGGGAAAGCTTTCTTT	CASSYSIGQGGKAFF	TRBD1	-	TRBV6-5	TRBJ1-1
TGTGCCAGCAGCCAAGTGGGGGGGGGGCCCTCTGGGGCCAACGTCCTGACTTTC	CASSQVGGGPSGANVLTF	-	-	TRBV4-2	TRBJ2-6
TGTGCCAGCAGCTTACTAGCGGGGCTAATCAATGAGCAGTTCTTC	CASSLLAGLINEQFF	TRBD2	-	TRBV7-9	TRBJ2-1
TGTGCCAGCAGCGCAGCTAAGGGGGACCAGTACTTC	CASSAAKGDQYF	-	few	TRBV7-9	TRBJ2-5
TGTGCCTGGAGTGCCTTACTAGCGGGGGGCTTCAATGAGCAGTTCTTC	CAWSALLAGGFNEQFF	TRBD2	many	TRBV30	TRBJ2-1